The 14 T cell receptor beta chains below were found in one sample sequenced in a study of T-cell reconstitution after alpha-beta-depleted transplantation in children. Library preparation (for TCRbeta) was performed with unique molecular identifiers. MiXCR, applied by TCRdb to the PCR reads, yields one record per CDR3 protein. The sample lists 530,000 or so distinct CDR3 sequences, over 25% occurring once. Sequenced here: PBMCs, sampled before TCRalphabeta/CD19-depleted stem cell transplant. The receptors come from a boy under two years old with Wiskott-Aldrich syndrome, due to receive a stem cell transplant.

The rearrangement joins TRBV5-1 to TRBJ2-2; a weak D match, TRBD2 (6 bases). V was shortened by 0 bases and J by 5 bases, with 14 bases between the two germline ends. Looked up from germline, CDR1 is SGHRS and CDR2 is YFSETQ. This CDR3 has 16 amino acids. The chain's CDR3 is CASSLAPRAGTGELFF. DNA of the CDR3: TGCGCCAGCAGCTTGGCCCCCAGGGCGGGGACCGGGGAGCTGTTTTTT.

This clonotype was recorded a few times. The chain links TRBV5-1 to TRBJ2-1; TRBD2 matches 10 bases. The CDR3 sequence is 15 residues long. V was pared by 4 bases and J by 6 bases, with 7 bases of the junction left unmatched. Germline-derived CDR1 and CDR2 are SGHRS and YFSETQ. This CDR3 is CASSLAGEKSNEQFF. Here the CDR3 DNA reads TGCGCCAGCAGCCTAGCGGGAGAAAAGAGCAATGAGCAGTTCTTC.

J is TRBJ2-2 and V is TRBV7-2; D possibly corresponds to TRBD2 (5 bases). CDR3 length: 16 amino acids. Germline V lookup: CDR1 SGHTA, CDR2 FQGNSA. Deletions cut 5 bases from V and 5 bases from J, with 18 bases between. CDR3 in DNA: TGTGCCAGCAGCCCCCGCCCCAGCGGAGATACCGGGGAGCTGTTTTTT. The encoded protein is CASSPRPSGDTGELFF.

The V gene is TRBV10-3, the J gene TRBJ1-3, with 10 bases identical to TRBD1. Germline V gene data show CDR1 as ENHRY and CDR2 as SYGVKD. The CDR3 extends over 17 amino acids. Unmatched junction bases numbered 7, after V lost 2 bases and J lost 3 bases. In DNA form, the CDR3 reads TGTGCCATCAGTGAGCCGAAGGGACAGGGGAATGGAAACACCATATATTTT. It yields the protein CAISEPKGQGNGNTIYF.

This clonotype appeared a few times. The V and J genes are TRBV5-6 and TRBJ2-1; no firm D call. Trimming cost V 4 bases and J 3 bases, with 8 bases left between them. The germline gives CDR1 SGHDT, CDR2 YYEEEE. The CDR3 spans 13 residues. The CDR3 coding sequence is TGTGCCAGCAGCAACTACCACTACAATGAGCAGTTCTTC. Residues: CASSNYHYNEQFF.

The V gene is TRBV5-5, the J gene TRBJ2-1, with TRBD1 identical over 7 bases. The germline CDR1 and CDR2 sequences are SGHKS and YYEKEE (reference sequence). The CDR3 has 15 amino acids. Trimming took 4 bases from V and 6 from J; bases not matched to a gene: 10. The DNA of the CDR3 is TGTGCCAGCAGCGTTCGACAGGGTCAAGGCAATGAGCAGTTCTTC. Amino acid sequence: CASSVRQGQGNEQFF.

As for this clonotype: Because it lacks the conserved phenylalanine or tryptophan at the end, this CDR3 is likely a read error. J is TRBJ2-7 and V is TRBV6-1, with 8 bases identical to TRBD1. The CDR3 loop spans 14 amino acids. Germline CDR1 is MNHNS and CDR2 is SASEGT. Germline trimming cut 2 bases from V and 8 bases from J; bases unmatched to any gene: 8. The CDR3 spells CASSERQTGVKQYI. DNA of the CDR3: TGTGCCAGCAGTGAACGGCAGACAGGGGTTAAGCAGTACATC.

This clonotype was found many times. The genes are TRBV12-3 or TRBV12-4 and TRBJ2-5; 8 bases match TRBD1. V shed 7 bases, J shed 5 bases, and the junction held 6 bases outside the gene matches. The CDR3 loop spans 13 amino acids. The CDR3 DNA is TGTGCCAGCAACAGACAGGGGTCGGAGACCCAGTACTTC. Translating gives CASNRQGSETQYF.

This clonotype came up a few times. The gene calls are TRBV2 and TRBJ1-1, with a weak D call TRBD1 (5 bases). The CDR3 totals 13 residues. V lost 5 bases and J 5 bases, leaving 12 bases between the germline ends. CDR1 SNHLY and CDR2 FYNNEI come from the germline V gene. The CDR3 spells CASSTLGGTEAFF. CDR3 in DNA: TGTGCCAGCAGTACCCTTGGGGGGACTGAAGCTTTCTTT.

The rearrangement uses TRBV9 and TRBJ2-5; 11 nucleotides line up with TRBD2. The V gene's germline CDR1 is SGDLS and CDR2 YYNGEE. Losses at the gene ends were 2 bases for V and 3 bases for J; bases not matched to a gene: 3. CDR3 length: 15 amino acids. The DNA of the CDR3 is TGTGCCAGCAGCGTCACGACTAGCGGGGAAGAGACCCAGTACTTC. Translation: CASSVTTSGEETQYF.

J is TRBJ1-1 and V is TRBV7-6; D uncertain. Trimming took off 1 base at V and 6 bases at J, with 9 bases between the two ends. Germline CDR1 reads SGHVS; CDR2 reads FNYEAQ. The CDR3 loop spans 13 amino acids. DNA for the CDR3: TGTGCCAGCAGCTTAGGAGATATCGCTGAAGCTTTCTTT. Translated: CASSLGDIAEAFF.

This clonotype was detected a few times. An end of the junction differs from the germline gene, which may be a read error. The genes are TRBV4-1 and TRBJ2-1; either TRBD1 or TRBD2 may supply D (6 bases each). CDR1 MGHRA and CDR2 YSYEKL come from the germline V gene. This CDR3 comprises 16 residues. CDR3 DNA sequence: TGCGCCAGCAGCCAAGATAGCGGAGGGGGGTACAATGAGCAGTTTTTC. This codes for CASSQDSGGGYNEQFF.

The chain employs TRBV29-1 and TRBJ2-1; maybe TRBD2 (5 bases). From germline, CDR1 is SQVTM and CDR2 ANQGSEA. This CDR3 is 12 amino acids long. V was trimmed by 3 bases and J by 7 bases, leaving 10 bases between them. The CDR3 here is CSVELALNEQFF. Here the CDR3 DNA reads TGCAGCGTTGAGTTAGCGTTGAATGAGCAGTTCTTC.

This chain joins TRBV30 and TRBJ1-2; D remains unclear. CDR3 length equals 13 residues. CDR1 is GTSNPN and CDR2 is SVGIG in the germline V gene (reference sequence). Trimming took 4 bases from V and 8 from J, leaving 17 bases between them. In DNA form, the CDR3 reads TGTGCCTGGACCCCCGGGCAAGGGATCGGCTACACCTTC. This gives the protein CAWTPGQGIGYTF.